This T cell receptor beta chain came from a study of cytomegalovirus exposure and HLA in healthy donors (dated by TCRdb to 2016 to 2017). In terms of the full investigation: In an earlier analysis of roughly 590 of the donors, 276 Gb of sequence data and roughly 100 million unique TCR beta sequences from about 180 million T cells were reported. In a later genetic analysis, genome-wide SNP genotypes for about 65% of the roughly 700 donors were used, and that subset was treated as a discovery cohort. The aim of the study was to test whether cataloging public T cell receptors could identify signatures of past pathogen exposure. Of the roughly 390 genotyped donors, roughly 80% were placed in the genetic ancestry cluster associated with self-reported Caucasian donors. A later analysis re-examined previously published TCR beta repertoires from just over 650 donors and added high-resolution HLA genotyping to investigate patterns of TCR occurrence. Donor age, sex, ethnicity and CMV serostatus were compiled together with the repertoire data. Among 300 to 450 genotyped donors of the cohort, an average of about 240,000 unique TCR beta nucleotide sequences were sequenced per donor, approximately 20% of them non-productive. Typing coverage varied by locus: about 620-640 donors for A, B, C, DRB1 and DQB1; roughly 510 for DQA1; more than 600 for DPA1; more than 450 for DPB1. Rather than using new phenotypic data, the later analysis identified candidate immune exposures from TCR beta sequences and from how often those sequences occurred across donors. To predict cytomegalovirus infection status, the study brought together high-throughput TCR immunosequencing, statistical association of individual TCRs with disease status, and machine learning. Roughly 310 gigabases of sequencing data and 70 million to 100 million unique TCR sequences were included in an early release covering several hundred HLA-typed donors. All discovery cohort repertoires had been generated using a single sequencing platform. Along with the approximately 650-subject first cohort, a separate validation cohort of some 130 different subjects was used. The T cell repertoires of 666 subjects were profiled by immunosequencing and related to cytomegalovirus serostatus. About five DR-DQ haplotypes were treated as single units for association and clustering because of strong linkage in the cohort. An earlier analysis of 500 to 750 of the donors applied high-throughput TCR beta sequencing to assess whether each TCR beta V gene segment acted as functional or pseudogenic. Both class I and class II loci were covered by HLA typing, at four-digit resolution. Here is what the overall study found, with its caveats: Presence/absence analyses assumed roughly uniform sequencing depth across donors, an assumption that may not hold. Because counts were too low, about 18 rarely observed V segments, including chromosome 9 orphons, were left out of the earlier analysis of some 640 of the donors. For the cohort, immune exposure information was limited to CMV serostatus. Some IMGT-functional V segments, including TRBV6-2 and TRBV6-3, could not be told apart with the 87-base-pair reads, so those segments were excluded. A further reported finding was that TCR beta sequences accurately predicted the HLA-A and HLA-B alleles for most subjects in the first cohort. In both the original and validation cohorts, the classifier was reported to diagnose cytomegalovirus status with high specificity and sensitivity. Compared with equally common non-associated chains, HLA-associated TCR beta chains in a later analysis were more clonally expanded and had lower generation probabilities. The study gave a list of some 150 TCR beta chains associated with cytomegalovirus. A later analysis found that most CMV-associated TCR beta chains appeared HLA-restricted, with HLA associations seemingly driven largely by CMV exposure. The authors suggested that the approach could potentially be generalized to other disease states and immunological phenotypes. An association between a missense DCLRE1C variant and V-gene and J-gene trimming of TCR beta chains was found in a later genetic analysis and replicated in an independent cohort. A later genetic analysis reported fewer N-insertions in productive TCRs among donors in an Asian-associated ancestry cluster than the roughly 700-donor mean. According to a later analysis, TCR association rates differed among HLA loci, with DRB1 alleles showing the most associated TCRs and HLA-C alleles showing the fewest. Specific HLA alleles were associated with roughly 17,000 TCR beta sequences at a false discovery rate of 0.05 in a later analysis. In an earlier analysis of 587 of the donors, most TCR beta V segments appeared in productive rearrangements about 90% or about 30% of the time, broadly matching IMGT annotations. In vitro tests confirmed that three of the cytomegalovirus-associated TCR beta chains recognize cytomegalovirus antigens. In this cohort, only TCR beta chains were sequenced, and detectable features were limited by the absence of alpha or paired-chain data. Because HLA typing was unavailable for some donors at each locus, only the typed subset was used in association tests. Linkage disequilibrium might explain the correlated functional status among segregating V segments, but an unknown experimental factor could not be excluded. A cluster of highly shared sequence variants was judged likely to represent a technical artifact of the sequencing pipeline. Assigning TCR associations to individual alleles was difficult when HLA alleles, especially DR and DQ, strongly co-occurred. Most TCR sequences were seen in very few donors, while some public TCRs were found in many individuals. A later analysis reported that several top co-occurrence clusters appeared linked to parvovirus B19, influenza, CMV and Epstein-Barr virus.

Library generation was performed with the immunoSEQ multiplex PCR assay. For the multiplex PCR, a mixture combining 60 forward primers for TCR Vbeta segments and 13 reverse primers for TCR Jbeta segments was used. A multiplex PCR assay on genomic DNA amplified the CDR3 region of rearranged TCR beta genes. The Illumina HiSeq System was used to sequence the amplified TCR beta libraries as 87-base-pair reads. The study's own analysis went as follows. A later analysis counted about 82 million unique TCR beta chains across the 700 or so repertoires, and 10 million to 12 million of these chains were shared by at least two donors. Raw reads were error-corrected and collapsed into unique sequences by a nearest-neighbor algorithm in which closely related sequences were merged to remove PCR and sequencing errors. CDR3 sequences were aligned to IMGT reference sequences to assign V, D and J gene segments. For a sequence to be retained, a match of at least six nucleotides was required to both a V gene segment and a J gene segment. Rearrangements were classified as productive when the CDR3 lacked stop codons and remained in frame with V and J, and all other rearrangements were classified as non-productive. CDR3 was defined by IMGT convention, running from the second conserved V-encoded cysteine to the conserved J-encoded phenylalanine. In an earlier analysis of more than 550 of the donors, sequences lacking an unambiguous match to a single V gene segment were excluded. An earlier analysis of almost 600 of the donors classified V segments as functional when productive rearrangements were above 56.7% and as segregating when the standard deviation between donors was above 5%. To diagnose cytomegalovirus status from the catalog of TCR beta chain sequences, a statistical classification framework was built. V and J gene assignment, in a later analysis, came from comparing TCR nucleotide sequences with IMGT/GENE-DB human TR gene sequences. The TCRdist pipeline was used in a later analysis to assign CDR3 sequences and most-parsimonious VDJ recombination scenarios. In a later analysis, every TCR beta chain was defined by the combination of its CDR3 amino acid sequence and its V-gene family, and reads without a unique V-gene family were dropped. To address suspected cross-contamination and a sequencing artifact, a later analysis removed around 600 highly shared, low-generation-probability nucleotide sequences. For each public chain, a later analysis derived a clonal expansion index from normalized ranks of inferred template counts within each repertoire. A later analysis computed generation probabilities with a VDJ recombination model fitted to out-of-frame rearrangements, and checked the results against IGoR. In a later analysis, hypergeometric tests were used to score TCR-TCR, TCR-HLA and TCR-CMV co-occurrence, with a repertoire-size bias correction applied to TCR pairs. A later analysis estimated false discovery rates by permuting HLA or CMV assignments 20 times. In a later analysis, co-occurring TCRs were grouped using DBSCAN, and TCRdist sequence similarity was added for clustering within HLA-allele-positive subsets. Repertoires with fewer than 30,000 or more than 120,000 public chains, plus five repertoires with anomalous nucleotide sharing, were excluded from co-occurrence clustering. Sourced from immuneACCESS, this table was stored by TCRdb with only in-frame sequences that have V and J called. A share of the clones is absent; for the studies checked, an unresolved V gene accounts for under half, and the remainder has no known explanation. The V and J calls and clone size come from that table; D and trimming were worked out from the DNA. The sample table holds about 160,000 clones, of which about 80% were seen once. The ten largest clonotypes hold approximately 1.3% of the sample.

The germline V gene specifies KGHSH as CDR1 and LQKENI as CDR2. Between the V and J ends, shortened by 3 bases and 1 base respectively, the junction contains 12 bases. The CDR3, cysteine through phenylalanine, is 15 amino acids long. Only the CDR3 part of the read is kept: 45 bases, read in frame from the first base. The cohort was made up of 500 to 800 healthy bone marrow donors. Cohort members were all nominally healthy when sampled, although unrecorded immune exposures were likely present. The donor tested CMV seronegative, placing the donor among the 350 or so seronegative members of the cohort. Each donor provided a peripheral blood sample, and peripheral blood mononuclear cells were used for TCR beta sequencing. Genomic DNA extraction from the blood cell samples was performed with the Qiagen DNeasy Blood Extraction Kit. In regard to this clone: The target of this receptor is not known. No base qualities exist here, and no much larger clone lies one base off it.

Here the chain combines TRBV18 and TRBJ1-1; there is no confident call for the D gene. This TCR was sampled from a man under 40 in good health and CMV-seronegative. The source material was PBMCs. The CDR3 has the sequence CASSPRQPQNTEAFF. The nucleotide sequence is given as TGTGCCAGCTCACCGAGGCAACCGCAGAACACTGAAGCTTTCTTT.